This is a list of T cell receptor beta chains from one sample in a study of blood T cell repertoires in COVID-19. Clones were read by immunoSEQ multiplex PCR, and TCRdb kept only the in-frame ones, dropping some. The sample lists some 130,000 clones; approximately 84% were seen once. Sequencing was performed on peripheral blood. The origin of the receptors is a woman aged 80 or older with acute or convalescent COVID-19. CDR3s include the opening cysteine and the closing phenylalanine or tryptophan. The order of the fields is D gene, clone size, V gene, J gene, CDR3 DNA, CDR3 protein. D genes are given only for firm matches. Not every row has a clone size; where given, it reads once, few, many or a size class.

d_call: TRBD1; clone_size: -; v_call: TRBV6-6; j_call: TRBJ1-2; cdr3_nt: TGTGCCAGCAGTTACTCGGGACAGCCCTATGGCTACACCTTC; cdr3_aa: CASSYSGQPYGYTF
d_call: -; clone_size: once; v_call: TRBV2; j_call: TRBJ2-7; cdr3_nt: TGTGCCAGCATTGAAATAGCGGACGAGCAGTACTTC; cdr3_aa: CASIEIADEQYF
d_call: -; clone_size: -; v_call: TRBV30; j_call: TRBJ1-1; cdr3_nt: TGTGCCTGGAGGCTTTCGGAGGGGACTGAAGCTTTCTTT; cdr3_aa: CAWRLSEGTEAFF
d_call: -; clone_size: -; v_call: TRBV21-1; j_call: TRBJ1-1; cdr3_nt: TGTGCCAGCAGCAAAGTAGGACTCACCACAGGGAGGGGTTCCACTGAAGCTTTCTTT; cdr3_aa: CASSKVGLTTGRGSTEAFF
d_call: TRBD2; clone_size: -; v_call: TRBV11-2; j_call: TRBJ2-7; cdr3_nt: TGTGCCAGCAGCTTAGCAACGGGGGGGCTGGACTACGAGCAGTACTTC; cdr3_aa: CASSLATGGLDYEQYF
d_call: TRBD1; clone_size: -; v_call: TRBV2; j_call: TRBJ1-1; cdr3_nt: TGTGCCAGCCTAGGGGGCTGGGGGAACACTGAAGCTTTCTTT; cdr3_aa: CASLGGWGNTEAFF
d_call: -; clone_size: -; v_call: TRBV6-6; j_call: TRBJ1-6; cdr3_nt: TGTGCCAGCACAGCGTCTAATTCACCCCTCCACTTT; cdr3_aa: CASTASNSPLHF
d_call: -; clone_size: -; v_call: TRBV7-2; j_call: TRBJ1-2; cdr3_nt: TGTGCCAGCAGCCATATGAGGGCTGGCTACACCTTC; cdr3_aa: CASSHMRAGYTF
d_call: -; clone_size: few; v_call: TRBV7-8; j_call: TRBJ2-7; cdr3_nt: TGTGCCAGCAGCTTAGTTGGGCAGGGCTTACCCTACGAGCAGTACTTC; cdr3_aa: CASSLVGQGLPYEQYF
d_call: TRBD1; clone_size: -; v_call: TRBV6-5; j_call: TRBJ2-1; cdr3_nt: TGTGCCAGCAGACGACAGGGGACGGTCAATGAGCAGTTCTTC; cdr3_aa: CASRRQGTVNEQFF
d_call: TRBD1; clone_size: once; v_call: TRBV13; j_call: TRBJ1-5; cdr3_nt: TGTGCCAGCAGCGGGCGTGGGGGACAGGGTCAATCTTTGGGGAATCAGCCCCAGCATTTT; cdr3_aa: CASSGRGGQGQSLGNQPQHF
d_call: -; clone_size: -; v_call: TRBV19; j_call: TRBJ1-4; cdr3_nt: TGTGCCAGTAGTGGCAGCCGGGGGAGGACTGAAAAACTGTTTTTT; cdr3_aa: CASSGSRGRTEKLFF
d_call: TRBD2; clone_size: -; v_call: TRBV4-1; j_call: TRBJ2-3; cdr3_nt: TGCGCCAGCAGCCCCCTGGGACTAGAGACAGATACGCAGTATTTT; cdr3_aa: CASSPLGLETDTQYF
d_call: TRBD1; clone_size: once; v_call: TRBV5-1; j_call: TRBJ1-1; cdr3_nt: TGCGCCAGCAGCGAGGGACAGCTGAACACTGAAGCTTTCTTT; cdr3_aa: CASSEGQLNTEAFF
d_call: TRBD1; clone_size: -; v_call: TRBV5-6; j_call: TRBJ1-1; cdr3_nt: TGTGCCAGCAACTTTCGACAGGGTAGGAACACTGAAGCTTTCTTT; cdr3_aa: CASNFRQGRNTEAFF
d_call: -; clone_size: -; v_call: TRBV7-9; j_call: TRBJ1-1; cdr3_nt: TGTGCCAGCACCCCTCCCGGGGGGAACACTGAAGCTTTCTTT; cdr3_aa: CASTPPGGNTEAFF
d_call: -; clone_size: -; v_call: TRBV18; j_call: TRBJ1-1; cdr3_nt: TGTGCCAGCTCATCGCCGACAGCCTCTAGGACTGAAGCTTTCTTT; cdr3_aa: CASSSPTASRTEAFF
d_call: -; clone_size: -; v_call: TRBV27; j_call: TRBJ1-2; cdr3_nt: TGTGCCAGCAGTTTATCGTCCCGTTCCTATGGCTACACCTTC; cdr3_aa: CASSLSSRSYGYTF
d_call: -; clone_size: once; v_call: TRBV4-3; j_call: TRBJ2-2; cdr3_nt: TGCGCCAGCAGCCCGTACCAGGGAAGCGCCGGGGAGCTGTTTTTT; cdr3_aa: CASSPYQGSAGELFF
d_call: -; clone_size: -; v_call: TRBV24-1; j_call: TRBJ1-2; cdr3_nt: TGTGCCACCCCCCCGCCCCGCCCGGAGCATTATGGCTACACCTTC; cdr3_aa: CATPPPRPEHYGYTF
d_call: TRBD1; clone_size: -; v_call: TRBV6-2/TRBV6-3; j_call: TRBJ1-2; cdr3_nt: TGTGCCAGCAGTTCGCGATTACAGGGGATAACTTATGGCTACACCTTC; cdr3_aa: CASSSRLQGITYGYTF
d_call: TRBD1; clone_size: -; v_call: TRBV5-1; j_call: TRBJ2-5; cdr3_nt: TGCGCCAGCAGCTTGGAGGCAGGGGGTCAGGAGACCCAGTACTTC; cdr3_aa: CASSLEAGGQETQYF
d_call: TRBD1; clone_size: -; v_call: TRBV4-3; j_call: TRBJ1-2; cdr3_nt: TGCGCCAGCAGCCGGCTCACCGGACAGGTCAAGAATGGCTACACCTTC; cdr3_aa: CASSRLTGQVKNGYTF
d_call: -; clone_size: -; v_call: TRBV7-2; j_call: TRBJ1-1; cdr3_nt: TGTGCCAGCAGCTCCCGACAGAACACTGAAGCTTTCTTT; cdr3_aa: CASSSRQNTEAFF
d_call: -; clone_size: -; v_call: TRBV11-2; j_call: TRBJ1-1; cdr3_nt: TGTGCCAGCAGCTTAGATGTCATGAACACTGAAGCTTTCTTT; cdr3_aa: CASSLDVMNTEAFF
d_call: TRBD1; clone_size: -; v_call: TRBV30; j_call: TRBJ2-3; cdr3_nt: TGTGCCTGGTACGGACAGGGGAGGACAGATACGCAGTATTTT; cdr3_aa: CAWYGQGRTDTQYF
d_call: -; clone_size: -; v_call: TRBV18; j_call: TRBJ2-7; cdr3_nt: TGTGCCAGCTCACCACGGCAGGCCGAGGGCGCCTACGAGCAGTACTTC; cdr3_aa: CASSPRQAEGAYEQYF
d_call: TRBD1; clone_size: -; v_call: TRBV19; j_call: TRBJ1-6; cdr3_nt: TGTGCCAGTGGACAGGGAGGGAATTCACCCCTCCACTTT; cdr3_aa: CASGQGGNSPLHF
d_call: TRBD1; clone_size: -; v_call: TRBV25-1; j_call: TRBJ2-7; cdr3_nt: TGTGCCAGCAGTGAGGGGACAGGAGGATACGAGCAGTACTTC; cdr3_aa: CASSEGTGGYEQYF